Sequencing of this T cell receptor beta chain was carried out in a study of T cells in localized non-small cell lung cancer. General study points: For the top 100 tumor clones, a median approximately 59 also appeared in adjacent lung. It was uninvolved adjacent lung that showed the highest T cell clonality, exceeding tumor. Longer overall survival was associated with a higher density of T cells in the blood.

With respect to this clone: Its target is unknown.

The CDR3 is 16 amino acids. Germline V CDR1 and CDR2: GTSNPN, SVGIG (reference sequence). The ends lost 2 bases at V and 1 base at J; junction bases unmatched: 8. Data came from immunoSEQ multiplex PCR; TCRdb stores just in-frame clones and leaves some out. Among about 4,400 clones, roughly 21% were seen once, and the ten largest hold around 5%. The V gene is TRBV30, the J gene TRBJ1-1; 9 bases fit TRBD1. The receptor's source is a female donor at least 60 years old with stage I lung adenocarcinoma. This specimen was lung tumor tissue, taken before any cancer treatment. The CDR3 here is CAWSPIDRGGNTEAFF. Written as DNA, the CDR3 is TGTGCCTGGAGTCCTATCGACAGGGGGGGGAACACTGAAGCTTTCTTT.